The clone carrying this T cell receptor (beta chain) was seen ten or more times. The sample has other DNA sequences that encode this CDR3 too. Sequencing was performed with immunoSEQ multiplex PCR; in TCRdb, only in-frame clones are kept and a portion is missing. The sample comprises 100,000 to 150,000 clones, about 89% of which are singletons, and about 10% rests with the top ten. The record originates from a study of blood T cell repertoires in COVID-19. Study-wide context: Nucleic acid was either cDNA or gDNA, and it came from T cells, B-cell-depleted T cells, or PBMCs.

V lost 4 bases and J lost 4, with 16 bases in between. CDR3 length equals 14 residues. The germline V gene has CDR1 SQVTM and CDR2 ANQGSEA. The chain links TRBV29-1 to TRBJ2-5; perhaps TRBD2 as D (6 bases). The origin of this receptor is a woman in her seventies with COVID-19, enrolled during active disease. Sequenced material: peripheral blood. The CDR3 nucleotides read TGCAGCGTTGGGGGACTGGGTGGGGGAGAGACCCAGTACTTC. Translated: CSVGGLGGGETQYF.